The clone carrying this T cell receptor (beta chain) was counted a few times. The study drew donors from healthy Caucasian individuals in Russia aged roughly 6 to 100. This record belongs to a study of blood T cells in healthy people across ages. V lost 5 bases, J lost 0 bases, and 6 bases stayed unmatched. The CDR3 has 16 amino acids. CDR1 SEHNR and CDR2 FQNEAQ come from the germline V gene (reference sequence). Combining a sample-barcoded 5' primer with a J-beta primer mix, a second PCR ran for 7 to 11 cycles. TCRdb independently ran MiXCR on the 5' RACE reads; one entry per CDR3 protein. The sample holds about a million distinct CDR3 sequences, about 48% seen once.

This TCR was sampled from a man aged 25 to 40 in good health. V and J are TRBV7-9 and TRBJ2-1, with 8 bases identical to TRBD2. The sequencing sample was made of blood. The CDR3 sequence: CASSPGGGTSYNEQFF. CDR3 DNA: TGTGCCAGCAGCCCCGGCGGGGGGACCTCCTACAATGAGCAGTTCTTC.